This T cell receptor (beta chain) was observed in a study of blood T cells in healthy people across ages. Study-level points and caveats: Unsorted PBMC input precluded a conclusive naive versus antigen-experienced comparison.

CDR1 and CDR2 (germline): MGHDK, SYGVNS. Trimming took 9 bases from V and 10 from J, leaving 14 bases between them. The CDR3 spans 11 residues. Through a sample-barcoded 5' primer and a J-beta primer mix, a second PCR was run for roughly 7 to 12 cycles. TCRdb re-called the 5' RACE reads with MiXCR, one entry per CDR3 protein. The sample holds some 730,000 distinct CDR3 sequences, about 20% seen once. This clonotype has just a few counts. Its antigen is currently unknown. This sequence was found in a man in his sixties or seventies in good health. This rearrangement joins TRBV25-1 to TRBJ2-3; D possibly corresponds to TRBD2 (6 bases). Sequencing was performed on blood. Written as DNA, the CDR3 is TGTGCCAGTGGAGGGAGGCCTGCGCAGTATTTT. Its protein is CASGGRPAQYF.